Each of the 8 T cell receptor beta chains below was sequenced from the same sample in a study of blood T cell repertoires in COVID-19. The method was immunoSEQ multiplex PCR; TCRdb's version includes in-frame clones alone and lacks a portion of them. The data contain around 100,000 clones, about 90% of them singletons. Sample: peripheral blood. These receptors were obtained from a human donor in a cohort sampled during active COVID-19.

The chain links TRBV11-3 to TRBJ2-1; D may be TRBD2 (6 bases). In germline, CDR1 is SGHNT, CDR2 YENEEA. This CDR3 contains 15 residues. V lost 1 base and J 3 bases, leaving 10 bases between the germline ends. CDR3 region: CASSLAGVNYNEQFF. In nucleotides, the CDR3 is TGTGCCAGCAGCTTAGCGGGAGTGAACTACAATGAGCAGTTCTTC.

The J gene is TRBJ2-7, the V gene TRBV7-9; D is possibly TRBD2 (5 bases). The germline V gene encodes CDR1 SEHNR and CDR2 FQNEAQ (reference sequence). The ends were cut back, 5 bases at V and 0 bases at J, with 11 bases in the middle. CDR3 size: 14 residues. CDR3 sequence: CASSPRGSSYEQYF. CDR3 coding DNA: TGTGCCAGCAGCCCGAGAGGGAGCTCCTACGAGCAGTACTTC.

The chain recombines TRBV4-1 with TRBJ1-5; D not certain. This CDR3 spans 15 amino acids. Trimming pared 0 bases from V and 1 base from J, leaving 7 bases between. In germline, CDR1 is MGHRA, CDR2 YSYEKL. CDR3 nucleotides: TGCGCCAGCAGCCAAGAATCTCCGAGCAATCAGCCCCAGCATTTT. It specifies CASSQESPSNQPQHF.

V gene TRBV2 combines with J gene TRBJ1-5; tentatively, D is TRBD1 (6 bases). Trimming took off 8 bases at V and 1 base at J, with 15 bases between the two ends. This CDR3 region has 15 residues. The germline CDR1 and CDR2 sequences are SNHLY and FYNNEI. This chain's CDR3 is CASRWGGASNQPQHF. CDR3 nucleotide sequence: TGTGCCAGCCGCTGGGGGGGGGCGAGCAATCAGCCCCAGCATTTT.

A few counts support this clone. The chain uses TRBV7-9 and TRBJ2-7; D gene uncertain. The CDR3 covers 14 residues. V lost 5 bases and J 3 bases, leaving 14 bases between the germline ends. Per the germline V gene, CDR1 is SEHNR and CDR2 is FQNEAQ (reference sequence). CDR3 DNA: TGTGCCAGCAGCGCCGGCTCGAGGTACTACGAGCAGTACTTC. Protein product: CASSAGSRYYEQYF. Full variable domain (remainder filled in from reference TRBV7-9 and TRBJ2-7): DTGVSQNPRHKITKRGQNVTFRCDPISEHNRLYWYRQTLGQGPEFLTYFQNEAQLEKSRLLSDRFSAERPKGSFSTLEIQRTEQGDSAMYLCASSAGSRYYEQYFGPGTRLTVT.

The chain recombines TRBV14 with TRBJ2-7; 14 positions match TRBD2. Germline lookup yields CDR1 SGHDN and CDR2 FVKESK. The CDR3 loop spans 15 amino acids. J was trimmed by 7 bases and V by 3 bases; bases with no gene match: 5. The CDR3: CASSQGLAGVGEQYF. CDR3 sequence (DNA): TGTGCCAGCAGCCAGGGACTAGCGGGAGTTGGGGAGCAGTACTTC.

The rearrangement joins TRBV7-9 to TRBJ2-1; 8 positions agree with TRBD2. Losses at the gene ends were 2 bases for V and 4 bases for J; bases not matched to a gene: 1. CDR1 SEHNR and CDR2 FQNEAQ come from the germline V gene (reference sequence). CDR3 length: 14 amino acids. This chain's CDR3 is CASSLSGGYNEQFF. The CDR3 DNA sequence: TGTGCCAGCAGCTTAAGCGGGGGATACAATGAGCAGTTCTTC.

This clone was counted a single time. The chain joins TRBV7-9 to TRBJ2-7; 11 bases are a match to TRBD1. Trimming cost V 5 bases and J 7 bases; bases outside gene matches: 13. Per germline, CDR1 SEHNR and CDR2 FQNEAQ (reference sequence). The CDR3 is 16 residues long. For the CDR3, the DNA is TGTGCCAGCAGCCCCCCCTCAGGACAGGGGGCTCAAGAGCAGTACTTC. Its protein product is CASSPPSGQGAQEQYF.